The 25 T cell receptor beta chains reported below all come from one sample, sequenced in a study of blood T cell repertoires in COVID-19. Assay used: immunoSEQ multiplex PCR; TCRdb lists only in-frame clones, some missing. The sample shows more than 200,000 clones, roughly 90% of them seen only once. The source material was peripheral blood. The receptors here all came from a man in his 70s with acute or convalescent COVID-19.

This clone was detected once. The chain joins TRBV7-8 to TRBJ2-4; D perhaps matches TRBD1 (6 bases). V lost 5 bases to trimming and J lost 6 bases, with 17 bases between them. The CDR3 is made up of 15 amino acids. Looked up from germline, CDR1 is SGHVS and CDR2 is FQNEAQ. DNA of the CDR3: TGTGCCAGCAGCCCCGAGGGCAGGGGAATAAACATTCAGTACTTC. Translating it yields CASSPEGRGINIQYF.

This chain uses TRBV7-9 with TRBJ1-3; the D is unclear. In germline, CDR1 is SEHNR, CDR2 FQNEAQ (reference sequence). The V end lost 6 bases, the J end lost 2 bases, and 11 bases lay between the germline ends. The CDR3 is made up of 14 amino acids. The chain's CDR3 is CASSKLVAGNTIYF. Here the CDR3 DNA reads TGTGCCAGCAGTAAGCTAGTAGCTGGAAACACCATATATTTT. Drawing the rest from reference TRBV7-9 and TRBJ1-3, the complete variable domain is DTGVSQNPRHKITKRGQNVTFRCDPISEHNRLYWYRQTLGQGPEFLTYFQNEAQLEKSRLLSDRFSAERPKGSFSTLEIQRTEQGDSAMYLCASSKLVAGNTIYFGEGSWLTVV.

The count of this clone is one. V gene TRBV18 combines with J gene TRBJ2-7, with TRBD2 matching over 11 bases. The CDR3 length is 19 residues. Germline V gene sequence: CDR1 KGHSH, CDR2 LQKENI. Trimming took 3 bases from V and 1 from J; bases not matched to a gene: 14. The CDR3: CASSPGLSGRALKSYEQYF. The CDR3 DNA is TGTGCCAGCTCACCCGGCCTTAGCGGGAGGGCCCTCAAGTCCTACGAGCAGTACTTC. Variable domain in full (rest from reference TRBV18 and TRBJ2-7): NAGVMQNPRHLVRRRGQEARLRCSPMKGHSHVYWYRQLPEEGLKFMVYLQKENIIDESGMPKERFSAEFPKEGPSILRIQQVVRGDSAAYFCASSPGLSGRALKSYEQYFGPGTRLTVT.

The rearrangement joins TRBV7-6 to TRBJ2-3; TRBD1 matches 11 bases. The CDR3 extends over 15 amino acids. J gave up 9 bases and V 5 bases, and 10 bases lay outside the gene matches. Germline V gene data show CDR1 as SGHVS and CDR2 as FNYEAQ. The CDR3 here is CASSPGTGGGITQYF. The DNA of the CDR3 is TGTGCCAGCAGCCCCGGGACAGGGGGTGGGATAACGCAGTATTTT.

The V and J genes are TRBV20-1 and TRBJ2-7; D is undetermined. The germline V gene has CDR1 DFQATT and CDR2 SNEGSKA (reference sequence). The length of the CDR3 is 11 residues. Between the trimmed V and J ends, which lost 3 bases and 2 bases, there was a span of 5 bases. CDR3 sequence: CSASRAYEQYF. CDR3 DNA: TGCAGTGCTAGTCGGGCCTACGAGCAGTACTTC.

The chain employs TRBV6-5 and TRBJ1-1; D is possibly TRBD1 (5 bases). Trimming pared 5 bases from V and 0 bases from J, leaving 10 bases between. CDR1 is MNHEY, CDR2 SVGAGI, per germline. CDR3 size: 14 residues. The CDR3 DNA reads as TGTGCCAGCAGTCGGACAACCCTGAACACTGAAGCTTTCTTT. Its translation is CASSRTTLNTEAFF.

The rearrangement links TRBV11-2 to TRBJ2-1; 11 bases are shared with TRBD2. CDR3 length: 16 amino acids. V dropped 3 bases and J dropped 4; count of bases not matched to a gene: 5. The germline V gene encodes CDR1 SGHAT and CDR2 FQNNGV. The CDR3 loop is CASSLAGTSGYNEQFF. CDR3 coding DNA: TGTGCCAGCAGCTTGGCCGGGACTAGCGGTTACAATGAGCAGTTCTTC.

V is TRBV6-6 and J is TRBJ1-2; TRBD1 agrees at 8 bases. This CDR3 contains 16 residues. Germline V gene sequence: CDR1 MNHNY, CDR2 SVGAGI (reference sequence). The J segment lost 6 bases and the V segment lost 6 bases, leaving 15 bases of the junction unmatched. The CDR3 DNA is TGTGCCAGCAGACCAAGTGGCCAGGGGGCTGGGGATGGCTACACCTTC. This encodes CASRPSGQGAGDGYTF.

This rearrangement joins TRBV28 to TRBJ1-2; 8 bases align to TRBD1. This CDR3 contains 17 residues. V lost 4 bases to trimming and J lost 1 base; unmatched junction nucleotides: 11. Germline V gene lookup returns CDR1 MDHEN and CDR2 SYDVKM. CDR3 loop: CASSSGQAQNFNYGYTF. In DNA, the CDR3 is TGTGCCAGCAGTTCGGGACAGGCCCAAAACTTTAACTATGGCTACACCTTC.

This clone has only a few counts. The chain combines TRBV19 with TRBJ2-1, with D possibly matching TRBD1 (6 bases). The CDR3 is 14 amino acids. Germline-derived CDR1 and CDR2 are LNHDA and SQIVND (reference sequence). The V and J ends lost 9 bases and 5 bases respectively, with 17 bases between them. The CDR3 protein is CASKGGSADNEQFF. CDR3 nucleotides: TGTGCCAGCAAAGGGGGTAGTGCGGACAATGAGCAGTTCTTC.

The DNA for the CDR3 is TGTGCCAGTAGCCAGGACAGATCTTATTCACCCCTCCACTTT. Protein: CASSQDRSYSPLHF. The rearrangement joins TRBV19 to TRBJ1-6, with D perhaps TRBD1 (6 bases). V was cut by 6 bases and J by 8 bases, with 14 bases left in between. The CDR3 consists of 14 residues. CDR1 and CDR2 from the germline V gene are LNHDA and SQIVND (reference sequence).

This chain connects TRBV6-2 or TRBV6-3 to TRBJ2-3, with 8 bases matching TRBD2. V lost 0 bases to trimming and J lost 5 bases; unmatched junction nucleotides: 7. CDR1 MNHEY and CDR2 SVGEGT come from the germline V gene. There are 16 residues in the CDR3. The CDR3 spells CASSYSGGRFQDTQYF. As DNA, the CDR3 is TGTGCCAGCAGTTACTCTGGCGGGAGGTTTCAAGATACGCAGTATTTT.

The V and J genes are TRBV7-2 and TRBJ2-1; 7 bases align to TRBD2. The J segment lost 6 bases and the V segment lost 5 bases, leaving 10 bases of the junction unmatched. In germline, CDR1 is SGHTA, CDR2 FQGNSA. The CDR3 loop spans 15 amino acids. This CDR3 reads CASSPWRGSPNEQFF. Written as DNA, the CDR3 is TGTGCCAGCAGCCCTTGGCGCGGGAGTCCCAATGAGCAGTTCTTC.

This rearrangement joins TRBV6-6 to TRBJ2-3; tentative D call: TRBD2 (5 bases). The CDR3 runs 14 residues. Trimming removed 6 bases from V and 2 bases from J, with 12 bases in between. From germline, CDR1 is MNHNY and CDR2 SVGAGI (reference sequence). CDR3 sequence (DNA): TGTGCCAGCAGGGAGAGGGCGCTCACAGATACGCAGTATTTT. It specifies CASRERALTDTQYF.

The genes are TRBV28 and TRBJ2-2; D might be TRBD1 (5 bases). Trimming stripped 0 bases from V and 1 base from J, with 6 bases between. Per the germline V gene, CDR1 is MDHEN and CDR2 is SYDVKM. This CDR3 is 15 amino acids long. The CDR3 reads CASSLWQGNTGELFF. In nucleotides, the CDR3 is TGTGCCAGCAGTTTATGGCAGGGGAACACCGGGGAGCTGTTTTTT.

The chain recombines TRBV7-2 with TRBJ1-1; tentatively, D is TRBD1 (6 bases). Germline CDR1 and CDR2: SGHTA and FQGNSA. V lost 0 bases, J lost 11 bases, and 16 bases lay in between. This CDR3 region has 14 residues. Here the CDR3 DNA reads TGTGCCAGCAGCTTAGCCGGGACACCACTTAGGGCTTTCTTT. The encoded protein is CASSLAGTPLRAFF.

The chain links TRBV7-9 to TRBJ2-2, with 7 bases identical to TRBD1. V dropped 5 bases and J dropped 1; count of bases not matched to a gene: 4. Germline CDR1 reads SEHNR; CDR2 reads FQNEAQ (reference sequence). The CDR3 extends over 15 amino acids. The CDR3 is CASSRQGMNTGELFF. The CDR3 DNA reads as TGTGCCAGCAGCCGACAGGGAATGAACACCGGGGAGCTGTTTTTT.

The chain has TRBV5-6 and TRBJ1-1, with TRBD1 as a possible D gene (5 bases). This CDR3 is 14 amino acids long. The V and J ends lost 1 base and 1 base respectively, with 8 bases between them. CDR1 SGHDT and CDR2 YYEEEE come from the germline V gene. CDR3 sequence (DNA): TGTGCCAGCAGCTTGACAGGACAGAACACTGAAGCTTTCTTT. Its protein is CASSLTGQNTEAFF.

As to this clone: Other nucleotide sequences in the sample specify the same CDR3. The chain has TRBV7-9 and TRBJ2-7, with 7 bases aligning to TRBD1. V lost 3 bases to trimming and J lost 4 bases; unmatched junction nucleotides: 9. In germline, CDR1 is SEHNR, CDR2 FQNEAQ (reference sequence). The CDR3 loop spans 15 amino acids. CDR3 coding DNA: TGTGCCAGCAGCTTGGCCGGGACAGCTTCTTACGAGCAGTACTTC. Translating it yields CASSLAGTASYEQYF.

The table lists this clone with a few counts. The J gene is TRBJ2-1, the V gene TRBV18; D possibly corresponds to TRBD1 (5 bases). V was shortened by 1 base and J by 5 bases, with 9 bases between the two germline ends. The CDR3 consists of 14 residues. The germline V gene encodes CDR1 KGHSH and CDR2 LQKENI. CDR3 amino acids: CASSPLSGHNEQFF. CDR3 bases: TGTGCCAGCTCACCACTGTCAGGGCACAATGAGCAGTTCTTC.

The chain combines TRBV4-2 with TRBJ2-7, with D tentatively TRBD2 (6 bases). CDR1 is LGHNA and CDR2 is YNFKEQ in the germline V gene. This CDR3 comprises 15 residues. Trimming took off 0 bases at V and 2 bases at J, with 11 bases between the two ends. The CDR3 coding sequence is TGTGCCAGCAGCCAAGATTTACGGGAGACCTACGAGCAGTACTTC. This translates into CASSQDLRETYEQYF.

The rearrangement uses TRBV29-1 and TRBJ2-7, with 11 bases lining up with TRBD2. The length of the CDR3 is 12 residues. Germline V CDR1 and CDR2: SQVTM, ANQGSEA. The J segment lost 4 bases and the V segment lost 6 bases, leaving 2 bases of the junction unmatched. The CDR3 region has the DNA TGCAGCGTAACTAGCGGGAGATACGAGCAGTACTTC. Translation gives CSVTSGRYEQYF.

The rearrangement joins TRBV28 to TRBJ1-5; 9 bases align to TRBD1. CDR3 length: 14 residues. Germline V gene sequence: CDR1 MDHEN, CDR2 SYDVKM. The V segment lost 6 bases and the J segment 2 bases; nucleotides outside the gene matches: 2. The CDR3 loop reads CASRDRGGNQPQHF. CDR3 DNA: TGTGCCAGCAGAGACAGGGGGGGCAATCAGCCCCAGCATTTT.

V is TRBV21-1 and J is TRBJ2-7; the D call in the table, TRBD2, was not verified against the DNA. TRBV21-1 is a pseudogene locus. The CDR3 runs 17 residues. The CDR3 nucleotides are TGTGCCAGCAGCAGACGCCCCCGACTAGCGGGAGTACACGAGCAGTACTTC. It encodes CASSRRPRLAGVHEQYF.

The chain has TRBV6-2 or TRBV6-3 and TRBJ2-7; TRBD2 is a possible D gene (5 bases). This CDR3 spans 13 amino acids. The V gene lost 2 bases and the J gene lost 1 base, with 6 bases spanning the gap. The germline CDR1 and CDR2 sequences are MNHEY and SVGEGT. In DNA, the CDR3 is TGTGCCAGCAGTTACCGGGATTCCTACGAGCAGTACTTC. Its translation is CASSYRDSYEQYF.